The 32 T cell receptor beta chains reported below all come from one sample, sequenced in a study of T cells in narcolepsy. Sequencing used immunoSEQ multiplex PCR; TCRdb keeps in-frame clones, though not all of them. This sample has 28,000 or so clones, with 80% to 90% found just once. Source material: CD45RA- memory CD4+ T cells from PBMCs. These receptors were taken from a human donor with narcolepsy.

DNA of the CDR3: TGCGCCAGCAGCCAGGGACAGGGTAGACCTGAAGCTTTCTTT. Translation: CASSQGQGRPEAFF. This chain connects TRBV5-1 to TRBJ1-1, with 9 bases lining up with TRBD1. V shed 4 bases and J 6 bases; nucleotides not matched to a gene: 7. Germline assignment: CDR1 SGHRS and CDR2 YFSETQ. The CDR3 runs 14 residues. The full variable domain, with the rest looked up from reference TRBV5-1 and TRBJ1-1, is KAGVTQTPRYLIKTRGQQVTLSCSPISGHRSVSWYQQTPGQGLQFLFEYFSETQRNKGNFPGRFSGRQFSNSRSEMNVSTLELGDSALYLCASSQGQGRPEAFFGQGTRLTVV.

This clone was seen once. V is TRBV2 and J is TRBJ1-2; D unresolved. Germline-derived CDR1 and CDR2 are SNHLY and FYNNEI. The CDR3 runs to 10 residues. Deletions cut 2 bases from V and 6 bases from J, with 1 base between. CDR3 protein: CASSENGYTF. CDR3 in DNA: TGTGCCAGCAGTGAAAATGGCTACACCTTC.

The rearrangement links TRBV5-1 to TRBJ1-1; weak D call: TRBD1 (5 bases). Germline V gene lookup returns CDR1 SGHRS and CDR2 YFSETQ. This CDR3 has 13 residues. V lost 7 bases to trimming and J lost 7 bases, with 17 bases between them. CDR3 sequence: CASRRDGSGEAFF. CDR3 bases: TGCGCCAGCCGCCGGGACGGGAGCGGTGAAGCTTTCTTT.

The chain has TRBV11-2 and TRBJ2-5, with TRBD1 matching 7 bases. Trimming took 3 bases from V and 4 from J; bases not matched to a gene: 11. Germline V gives CDR1 SGHAT, CDR2 FQNNGV. The CDR3 runs 16 residues. CDR3: CASSLDGQAVIETQYF. Here the CDR3 DNA reads TGTGCCAGCAGCTTGGACGGACAGGCTGTTATAGAGACCCAGTACTTC. Complete variable domain (other parts from reference TRBV11-2 and TRBJ2-5): EAGVAQSPRYKIIEKRQSVAFWCNPISGHATLYWYQQILGQGPKLLIQFQNNGVVDDSQLPKDRFSAERLKGVDSTLKIQPAKLEDSAVYLCASSLDGQAVIETQYFGPGTRLLVL.

The rearrangement links TRBV28 to TRBJ2-5; 7 bases agree with TRBD2. The junction had 8 bases not matched to a gene; V was cut back by 6 bases and J by 4 bases. Germline lookup yields CDR1 MDHEN and CDR2 SYDVKM. The CDR3 is 14 residues long. CDR3 nucleotide sequence: TGTGCCAGCAGCCAGCAAGGGGAGGGAGAGACCCAGTACTTC. The encoded protein is CASSQQGEGETQYF.

This chain links TRBV2 with TRBJ1-1, with D possibly TRBD1 on 6 matching bases. From germline, CDR1 is SNHLY and CDR2 FYNNEI. The CDR3 totals 15 residues. V was pared by 4 bases and J by 8 bases, with 20 bases between. CDR3 residues: CASSGGAQGIREAFF. The DNA of the CDR3 is TGTGCCAGCAGTGGCGGGGCGCAGGGGATTAGAGAAGCTTTCTTT.

The V call is TRBV7-2, the J call TRBJ2-7; 9 nucleotides line up with TRBD2. V was clipped by 5 bases and J by 3 bases; unmatched bases: 8. Germline V CDR1 and CDR2: SGHTA, FQGNSA. The CDR3 length is 15 residues. CDR3 amino acids: CASSRSPSGNYEQYF. As DNA, the CDR3 is TGTGCCAGCAGCCGCAGTCCTAGCGGGAACTACGAGCAGTACTTC. Using reference TRBV7-2 and TRBJ2-7 for the parts outside the CDR3, the full variable domain is GAGVSQSPSNKVTEKGKDVELRCDPISGHTALYWYRQSLGQGLEFLIYFQGNSAPDKSGLPSDRFSAERTGGSVSTLTIQRTQQEDSAVYLCASSRSPSGNYEQYFGPGTRLTVT.

The V gene is TRBV5-1, the J gene TRBJ1-3; possibly TRBD1 for D (5 bases). Germline CDR1 and CDR2: SGHRS and YFSETQ. There are 17 residues in the CDR3. Between the trimmed V and J ends, which lost 3 bases and 2 bases, there was a span of 18 bases. CDR3 in amino acids: CASSWNGGQGAGNTIYF. The CDR3 nucleotides read TGCGCCAGCAGCTGGAATGGGGGTCAGGGTGCTGGAAACACCATATATTTT.

This chain's CDR3 is CASSHPGLAIYEQYF. The CDR3 nucleotides read TGTGCCAGCAGCCACCCGGGACTAGCGATCTACGAGCAGTACTTC. This chain links TRBV28 with TRBJ2-7, with TRBD2 matching 10 bases. This CDR3 comprises 15 residues. V shed 6 bases and J 3 bases; nucleotides not matched to a gene: 8. The germline V gene has CDR1 MDHEN and CDR2 SYDVKM.

This chain joins TRBV19 and TRBJ1-2, with D maybe TRBD1 (6 bases). Germline assignment: CDR1 LNHDA and CDR2 SQIVND (reference sequence). The CDR3 extends over 13 amino acids. The V end was cut by 9 bases, the J end by 2 bases, with 13 bases between. CDR3 loop: CASPPQGNYGYTF. The CDR3 DNA sequence: TGTGCCAGCCCCCCCCAGGGGAACTATGGCTACACCTTC.

A word on this clone: The germline gene is not matched at one end of the junction; a read error may be the cause. The rearrangement uses TRBV20-1 and TRBJ1-1; no clear D. The CDR3 extends over 11 amino acids. Germline CDR1 and CDR2: DFQATT and SNEGSKA (reference sequence). The CDR3 region is CSARVGLQKKF. CDR3 nucleotides: TGCAGTGCTAGAGTAGGGCTTCAAAAGAAGTTT.

The chain carries TRBV5-6 and TRBJ2-2; D may match TRBD1 or TRBD2 (6 bases each). Trimming took off 4 bases at V and 3 bases at J, with 13 bases between the two ends. The CDR3 extends over 15 amino acids. Germline V CDR1 and CDR2: SGHDT, YYEEEE. The CDR3 protein is CASSEAGGYTGELFF. The CDR3 nucleotides are TGTGCCAGCAGCGAAGCCGGGGGCTACACCGGGGAGCTGTTTTTT.

V and J are TRBV28 and TRBJ1-3, with TRBD1 matching 9 bases. CDR1 and CDR2 from the germline V gene are MDHEN and SYDVKM. The V gene end was trimmed by 2 bases and the J gene end by 3 bases; junction bases not matched to a gene: 8. This CDR3 region has 17 residues. The CDR3 DNA follows: TGTGCCAGCAGTTTACACAACTACAGGGGGCGTGGAAACACCATATATTTT. Translating gives CASSLHNYRGRGNTIYF.

This clone was seen only once. V usage is TRBV11-3 and J usage is TRBJ2-1; TRBD1 aligns across 10 bases. CDR3 length: 13 amino acids. Unmatched junction bases numbered 2, after V lost 3 bases and J lost 9 bases. The V gene's germline CDR1 is SGHNT and CDR2 YENEEA. CDR3 coding DNA: TGTGCCAGCAGCTTGACAGGGGGCACTGAGCAGTTCTTC. Translation gives CASSLTGGTEQFF.

The chain combines TRBV28 with TRBJ1-4, with TRBD1 matching over 8 bases. From germline, CDR1 is MDHEN and CDR2 SYDVKM. CDR3 size: 15 residues. V gave up 4 bases and J gave up 4 bases; unmatched junction bases: 5. CDR3 sequence (DNA): TGTGCCAGCAGTTCAGGGGGCGCGGGTAATGAAAAACTGTTTTTT. This gives the protein CASSSGGAGNEKLFF.

The chain is built from TRBV5-1 and TRBJ2-7, with D perhaps matching TRBD2 (6 bases). CDR1 is SGHRS and CDR2 is YFSETQ in the germline V gene. The V gene lost 4 bases and the J gene lost 4 bases, with 9 bases spanning the gap. The CDR3 contains 12 residues. The CDR3 coding sequence is TGCGCCAGCAGCCGGGACTTTTACGAGCAGTACTTC. Its translation is CASSRDFYEQYF. The full variable domain, completed using reference TRBV5-1 and TRBJ2-7, is KAGVTQTPRYLIKTRGQQVTLSCSPISGHRSVSWYQQTPGQGLQFLFEYFSETQRNKGNFPGRFSGRQFSNSRSEMNVSTLELGDSALYLCASSRDFYEQYFGPGTRLTVT.

The chain joins TRBV7-2 to TRBJ2-7, with 7 nucleotides matching TRBD2. The CDR3 is 15 amino acids. The V and J ends lost 1 base and 6 bases, in that order; junction bases with no gene match: 9. The germline V gene has CDR1 SGHTA and CDR2 FQGNSA. CDR3 protein: CASSLEGRASGEQYF. The CDR3, as DNA: TGTGCCAGCAGCTTAGAAGGCAGGGCTAGCGGCGAGCAGTACTTC.

J is TRBJ2-4 and V is TRBV5-4; the D is unclear. V lost 6 bases to trimming and J lost 3 bases, with 13 bases between them. There are 14 residues in the CDR3. Germline CDR1 is SGHNT and CDR2 is YYREEE (reference sequence). The CDR3 region has the DNA TGTGCCAGCACCCAAATTGACGACAAAAACATTCAGTACTTC. This translates into CASTQIDDKNIQYF.

The chain carries TRBV4-2 and TRBJ2-1, with 9 bases identical to TRBD2. J was trimmed by 4 bases and V by 4 bases; bases with no gene match: 5. This CDR3 contains 15 residues. Per germline, CDR1 LGHNA and CDR2 YNFKEQ. CDR3 DNA sequence: TGTGCCAGCAGCCCAGCTAGCGGGGATTACAATGAGCAGTTCTTC. This codes for CASSPASGDYNEQFF.

The V and J genes are TRBV7-7 and TRBJ2-1; D may be TRBD1 or TRBD2 (6 bases each). In germline, CDR1 is SSHAT, CDR2 FNYEAQ (reference sequence). V lost 0 bases, J lost 6 bases, and 9 bases lay in between. The CDR3 is made up of 14 amino acids. The CDR3 bases are TGTGCCAGCAGCTTAGCGGGGGGCGTCAATGAGCAGTTCTTC. It codes for CASSLAGGVNEQFF.

The rearrangement uses TRBV5-1 and TRBJ2-2; TRBD1 matches 7 bases. Germline V lookup: CDR1 SGHRS, CDR2 YFSETQ. The CDR3 totals 16 residues. The V gene end was trimmed by 0 bases and the J gene end by 3 bases; junction bases not matched to a gene: 5. DNA of the CDR3: TGCGCCAGCAGCTTGGTGTCGCAGGGGGACACCGGGGAGCTGTTTTTT. It specifies CASSLVSQGDTGELFF.

This clone has only a few counts. The chain uses TRBV4-1 and TRBJ2-7; 8 nucleotides line up with TRBD2. The CDR3 covers 15 residues. In germline, CDR1 is MGHRA, CDR2 YSYEKL. With 4 bases clipped from V and 0 bases from J, the junction kept 5 bases outside the gene matches. CDR3 DNA: TGCGCCAGCAGCCTCGGGGGGGGGAGCTCCTACGAGCAGTACTTC. It encodes CASSLGGGSSYEQYF.

J is TRBJ1-2 and V is TRBV28; 7 bases agree with TRBD1. The trim removed 6 bases at V and 3 bases at J, leaving 10 bases unmatched. CDR3 length: 15 amino acids. Germline lookup yields CDR1 MDHEN and CDR2 SYDVKM. The CDR3 is CASRSPLGTDYGYTF. The CDR3, as DNA: TGTGCCAGCAGATCACCACTTGGGACAGACTATGGCTACACCTTC.

This clone was found a few times. The rearrangement uses TRBV7-3 and TRBJ2-3; tentatively, D is TRBD1 (6 bases). The CDR3 length is 15 residues. The V gene lost 3 bases and the J gene lost 2 bases, with 12 bases spanning the gap. The germline CDR1 and CDR2 sequences are SGHTA and FQGTGA. CDR3 sequence reads: CASSFSGHITDTQYF. DNA for the CDR3: TGTGCCAGCAGCTTCTCGGGACACATCACAGATACGCAGTATTTT.

This chain joins TRBV4-1 and TRBJ2-5; 7 bases line up with TRBD1. The CDR3 covers 15 residues. Unmatched junction bases numbered 7, after V lost 2 bases and J lost 4 bases. Germline lookup yields CDR1 MGHRA and CDR2 YSYEKL. CDR3 loop: CASSQPTGESETQYF. DNA for the CDR3: TGCGCCAGCAGCCAACCCACAGGGGAGTCAGAGACCCAGTACTTC.

The chain is built from TRBV15 and TRBJ2-2, with TRBD1 matching over 9 bases. The CDR3 has 16 amino acids. The germline CDR1 and CDR2 sequences are LNHNV and YYDKDF (reference sequence). The junction had 13 bases not matched to a gene; V was cut back by 8 bases and J by 6 bases. The CDR3 loop is CATRTGQGLGAGELFF. CDR3 nucleotides: TGTGCCACCCGTACGGGACAGGGTTTAGGGGCCGGGGAGCTGTTTTTT.

The rearrangement uses TRBV6-1 and TRBJ1-4; weak D call: TRBD1 (5 bases). CDR3 size: 15 residues. Trimming cost V 4 bases and J 12 bases, with 21 bases left between them. Germline V gives CDR1 MNHNS, CDR2 SASEGT. The CDR3 loop reads CASSALAYRPQELFF. The CDR3 DNA reads TGTGCCAGCAGTGCGCTCGCCTACAGGCCCCAGGAACTGTTTTTT.

The CDR3 coding sequence is TGTGCCAGCAGCGTAGGAATCTCTGGGGCCAACGTCCTGACTTTC. Residues: CASSVGISGANVLTF. V and J are TRBV9 and TRBJ2-6; D is undetermined. Trimming removed 0 bases from V and 0 bases from J, with 4 bases in between. Germline loops: CDR1 SGDLS, CDR2 YYNGEE. CDR3 size: 15 residues.

V is TRBV5-4 and J is TRBJ2-3, with 8 bases fitting TRBD2. Trimming at V came to 4 bases and at J to 3 bases, leaving 16 bases not matched to a gene. CDR3 size: 18 residues. CDR1 and CDR2 from the germline V gene are SGHNT and YYREEE (reference sequence). CDR3 sequence reads: CASSPGLTGGPRTDTQYF. The CDR3 DNA is TGTGCCAGCAGCCCTGGACTAACGGGAGGGCCTCGGACAGATACGCAGTATTTT.

The count of this clone is one. The chain joins TRBV27 to TRBJ2-3, with 7 bases identical to TRBD2. V was clipped by 11 bases and J by 3 bases; unmatched bases: 11. The germline V gene has CDR1 MNHEY and CDR2 SMNVEV (reference sequence). The CDR3 runs to 14 residues. CDR3 in DNA: TGTGCCTCTAAGATGAGCGGGATAACAGATACGCAGTATTTT. Protein: CASKMSGITDTQYF.

In its sample, this clone was seen a few times. The chain couples TRBV5-8 to TRBJ1-1, with D possibly being TRBD1 (6 bases). This CDR3 has 13 amino acids. Germline-derived CDR1 and CDR2 are SGHTS and YDEGEE. Trimming removed 2 bases at V and 3 bases at J, with 8 bases between. CDR3 residues: CASSFRGYTEAFF. The CDR3 nucleotides read TGTGCCAGCAGCTTCAGGGGTTACACTGAAGCTTTCTTT.

The V gene is TRBV6-5, the J gene TRBJ2-7, with 8 bases aligning to TRBD1. This CDR3 spans 14 amino acids. Germline-derived CDR1 and CDR2 are MNHEY and SVGAGI. The J segment lost 4 bases and the V segment lost 4 bases, leaving 6 bases of the junction unmatched. CDR3 sequence (DNA): TGTGCCAGCAGTTGGACAGGGCGGTTGTACGAGCAGTACTTC. Amino acids: CASSWTGRLYEQYF.